The 23 T cell receptor beta chains listed next were all sequenced from one sample in a study of OX40 agonist ivuxolimab in advanced cancers. TCRdb's copy holds only in-frame clones and misses some; the assay was immunoSEQ multiplex PCR. Here the sample spans approximately 58,000 clones, just under 80% being singletons. Sequencing used CD4+ or CD8+ T cells sorted from blood, obtained in a trial of the OX40 agonist ivuxolimab. The receptors originated from an adult with an advanced solid tumor such as melanoma, head and neck, liver or kidney cancer.

The rearrangement uses TRBV5-1 and TRBJ1-1; weak D call: TRBD1 (5 bases). The CDR3 runs to 14 residues. The germline CDR1 and CDR2 sequences are SGHRS and YFSETQ. The germline V and J ends were trimmed by 2 bases and 0 bases, with 8 bases remaining between them. CDR3 nucleotide sequence: TGCGCCAGCAGCTTAGTAGGGGTGAACACTGAAGCTTTCTTT. Translating it yields CASSLVGVNTEAFF.

The rearrangement links TRBV28 to TRBJ1-1, with 10 bases that match TRBD1. The V gene's germline CDR1 is MDHEN and CDR2 SYDVKM. The length of the CDR3 is 16 residues. Unmatched junction bases numbered 11, after V lost 5 bases and J lost 5 bases. CDR3 sequence (DNA): TGTGCCAGCAGTATAAGGACAGGGGGAGGACGGACTGAAGCTTTCTTT. Amino acid sequence: CASSIRTGGGRTEAFF. Variable domain in full (rest from reference TRBV28 and TRBJ1-1): DVKVTQSSRYLVKRTGEKVFLECVQDMDHENMFWYRQDPGLGLRLIYFSYDVKMKEKGDIPEGYSVSREKKERFSLILESASTNQTSMYLCASSIRTGGGRTEAFFGQGTRLTVV.

This clone appeared once. V usage is TRBV5-4 and J usage is TRBJ2-2, with 15 bases lining up with TRBD2. Losses at the gene ends were 4 bases for V and 4 bases for J; bases not matched to a gene: 2. The V gene's germline CDR1 is SGHNT and CDR2 YYREEE (reference sequence). The CDR3 consists of 16 residues. CDR3 loop: CASSPGLAGGTGELFF. The CDR3 bases are TGTGCCAGCAGCCCGGGACTAGCGGGGGGCACCGGGGAGCTGTTTTTT.

The V gene is TRBV11-2, the J gene TRBJ1-1; D perhaps matches TRBD1 (5 bases). Trimming stripped 5 bases from V and 0 bases from J, with 19 bases between. The CDR3 has 17 amino acids. Germline values: CDR1 SGHAT, CDR2 FQNNGV. In nucleotides, the CDR3 is TGTGCCAGCAGCGATCCCATGCGGGGGGAAATGAACACTGAAGCTTTCTTT. This sequence encodes CASSDPMRGEMNTEAFF.

This clone showed up just a few times. V is TRBV13 and J is TRBJ2-3; D gene uncertain. Per the germline V gene, CDR1 is PRHDT and CDR2 is FYEKMQ (reference sequence). The V end was cut by 3 bases, the J end by 0 bases, with 7 bases between. CDR3 length: 14 amino acids. The CDR3 DNA follows: TGTGCCAGCAGCTTTCCCACTAGCACAGATACGCAGTATTTT. It translates to CASSFPTSTDTQYF.

This clone was picked up one time. This sequence joins TRBV19 and TRBJ2-3, with 8 bases matching TRBD2. In germline, CDR1 is LNHDA, CDR2 SQIVND (reference sequence). The CDR3 is 15 amino acids. Trimming at V came to 5 bases and at J to 3 bases, leaving 7 bases not matched to a gene. This chain's CDR3 is CASSSRAGGTDTQYF. CDR3 sequence (DNA): TGTGCCAGTAGTTCAAGGGCGGGGGGAACAGATACGCAGTATTTT.

V gene TRBV5-1 combines with J gene TRBJ1-4; 10 nucleotides match TRBD1. The CDR3 loop spans 15 amino acids. CDR1 and CDR2 from the germline V gene are SGHRS and YFSETQ. V trimming: 3 bases; J trimming: 8 bases; junction bases outside the gene matches: 7. CDR3 sequence (DNA): TGCGCCAGCAGCTCGGCCGGGACAGGGGTGGAAAAACTGTTTTTT. It codes for CASSSAGTGVEKLFF.

This sequence joins TRBV6-4 and TRBJ1-2; TRBD1 agrees at 7 bases. Germline CDR1 is MRHNA and CDR2 is SNTAGT. The ends lost 6 bases at V and 6 bases at J; junction bases unmatched: 13. There are 15 residues in the CDR3. CDR3 amino acids: CASSSSRQGIHGYTF. CDR3 sequence (DNA): TGTGCCAGCAGCAGCTCTAGACAGGGAATCCATGGCTACACCTTC.

The CDR3 sequence: CASSLVRGVYNEQFF. CDR3 nucleotides: TGTGCCAGCAGCTTAGTTCGGGGGGTCTACAATGAGCAGTTCTTC. The rearrangement uses TRBV7-9 and TRBJ2-1, with 7 bases identical to TRBD2. The germline V gene encodes CDR1 SEHNR and CDR2 FQNEAQ (reference sequence). J gave up 3 bases and V 1 base, and 3 bases lay outside the gene matches. There are 15 residues in the CDR3.

This clone occurred a few times. The chain combines TRBV27 with TRBJ2-7; D is unresolved. The CDR3 contains 14 residues. V lost 5 bases to trimming and J lost 4 bases, with 15 bases between them. Germline lookup yields CDR1 MNHEY and CDR2 SMNVEV (reference sequence). CDR3 protein: CASSPRQRRYEQYF. CDR3 nucleotides: TGTGCCAGCAGTCCCCGTCAGCGCCGATACGAGCAGTACTTC.

This clone has just a few counts. For the CDR3, the DNA is TGTGCCTGGGCCCAAAAAGACAGGGGCTATAGCAATCAGCCCCAGCATTTT. Its protein is CAWAQKDRGYSNQPQHF. The chain is built from TRBV30 and TRBJ1-5, with 8 bases lining up with TRBD1. Trimming removed 5 bases from V and 0 bases from J; junction bases left unmatched: 12. The CDR3 length is 17 residues. Per germline, CDR1 GTSNPN and CDR2 SVGIG (reference sequence).

This chain connects TRBV5-6 to TRBJ1-1; possibly TRBD1 for D (6 bases). Germline V gene lookup returns CDR1 SGHDT and CDR2 YYEEEE. CDR3 length: 14 residues. V dropped 2 bases and J dropped 5 bases, with 13 bases sitting between them. As DNA, the CDR3 is TGTGCCAGCAGCTTTTACGGAGGGGGTACTGAAGCTTTCTTT. Protein product: CASSFYGGGTEAFF.

The chain employs TRBV18 and TRBJ1-5; D is ambiguous. The CDR3 extends over 14 amino acids. V was cut by 3 bases and J by 3 bases, with 9 bases left in between. The V gene's germline CDR1 is KGHSH and CDR2 LQKENI. In DNA, the CDR3 is TGTGCCAGCTCACCCGATAATTCCAATCAGCCCCAGCATTTT. Amino acid sequence: CASSPDNSNQPQHF.

The genes are TRBV29-1 and TRBJ2-1, with 7 bases identical to TRBD2. Trimming removed 4 bases from V and 9 bases from J; junction bases left unmatched: 12. CDR3 length: 14 amino acids. Germline CDR1 is SQVTM and CDR2 is ANQGSEA. As DNA, the CDR3 is TGCAGCGTTGTCTTTGTCGGGAGGCAGGGTGAGCAGTTCTTC. Residues: CSVVFVGRQGEQFF.

V gene TRBV5-1 combines with J gene TRBJ2-3; tentative D call: TRBD2 (6 bases). This CDR3 has 12 residues. V lost 3 bases to trimming and J lost 5 bases, with 7 bases between them. The germline V gene has CDR1 SGHRS and CDR2 YFSETQ. CDR3 amino acids: CASSSGLDTQYF. The CDR3 DNA reads as TGCGCCAGCAGCTCGGGACTAGATACGCAGTATTTT.

The CDR3, as DNA: TGTGCCAGCAGTTTCGGGGACAGGACTACAACTGAAGCTTTCTTT. Translated: CASSFGDRTTTEAFF. V and J are TRBV27 and TRBJ1-1; 8 bases agree with TRBD1. The CDR3 sequence is 15 residues long. Germline-derived CDR1 and CDR2 are MNHEY and SMNVEV (reference sequence). Germline trimming cut 3 bases from V and 5 bases from J; bases unmatched to any gene: 8.

The chain is built from TRBV28 and TRBJ1-6; the D gene is possibly TRBD1 (6 bases). This CDR3 spans 17 amino acids. V lost 6 bases to trimming and J lost 4 bases, with 19 bases between them. Per germline, CDR1 MDHEN and CDR2 SYDVKM. The CDR3 DNA reads as TGTGCCAGCAGCCTAGGGGGAGGGGGAGCTTATAATTCACCCCTCCACTTT. Translation: CASSLGGGGAYNSPLHF. Supplemented by reference TRBV28 and TRBJ1-6, the full variable domain reads DVKVTQSSRYLVKRTGEKVFLECVQDMDHENMFWYRQDPGLGLRLIYFSYDVKMKEKGDIPEGYSVSREKKERFSLILESASTNQTSMYLCASSLGGGGAYNSPLHFGNGTRLTVT.

This clone was recorded a few times. The CDR3 is CASRGWRENYGYTF. For the CDR3, the DNA is TGTGCCAGCAGAGGTTGGCGGGAGAACTATGGCTACACCTTC. The rearrangement uses TRBV2 and TRBJ1-2; unclear D gene. Germline loops: CDR1 SNHLY, CDR2 FYNNEI. Trimming removed 6 bases at V and 2 bases at J, with 13 bases between. There are 14 residues in the CDR3. The variable domain in full, with the rest retrieved from reference TRBV2 and TRBJ1-2, is EPEVTQTPSHQVTQMGQEVILRCVPISNHLYFYWYRQILGQKVEFLVSFYNNEISEKSEIFDDQFSVERPDGSNFTLKIRSTKLEDSAMYFCASRGWRENYGYTFGSGTRLTVV.

The V gene is TRBV6-1, the J gene TRBJ1-2; TRBD1 agrees at 9 bases. V lost 6 bases, J lost 4 bases, and 6 bases stayed unmatched. The CDR3 covers 14 residues. The V gene's germline CDR1 is MNHNS and CDR2 SASEGT. The CDR3 here is CASRLETGGYGYTF. As DNA, the CDR3 is TGTGCCAGCAGGCTGGAGACAGGGGGCTATGGCTACACCTTC.

The J gene is TRBJ2-7, the V gene TRBV6-5, with D possibly matching TRBD2 (5 bases). The CDR3 spans 14 residues. Per germline, CDR1 MNHEY and CDR2 SVGAGI. The germline V and J ends were trimmed by 6 bases and 3 bases, with 15 bases remaining between them. The CDR3 coding sequence is TGTGCCAGCAGGAAGAGGGATACCTTCTACGAGCAGTACTTC. Its translation is CASRKRDTFYEQYF.

The chain employs TRBV19 and TRBJ2-7, with D perhaps given as TRBD1 or TRBD2 (5 bases each). Trimming removed 5 bases from V and 2 bases from J, with 10 bases in between. Germline V CDR1 and CDR2: LNHDA, SQIVND (reference sequence). The CDR3 runs 13 residues. CDR3 in amino acids: CASSDGAAYEQYF. In DNA, the CDR3 is TGTGCCAGTAGTGACGGGGCAGCCTACGAGCAGTACTTC. The variable domain in full, completed from reference TRBV19 and TRBJ2-7, reads DGGITQSPKYLFRKEGQNVTLSCEQNLNHDAMYWYRQDPGQGLRLIYYSQIVNDFQKGDIAEGYSVSREKKESFPLTVTSAQKNPTAFYLCASSDGAAYEQYFGPGTRLTVT.

The rearrangement joins TRBV15 to TRBJ2-5; D remains unclear. V was trimmed by 1 base and J by 1 base, leaving 7 bases between them. CDR1 is LNHNV, CDR2 YYDKDF, per germline (reference sequence). The CDR3 contains 14 residues. The CDR3 sequence is CATSRGPAQETQYF. The CDR3 nucleotides read TGTGCCACCAGCAGAGGTCCGGCCCAAGAGACCCAGTACTTC.

This clone was seen a single time. This rearrangement joins TRBV6-1 to TRBJ1-1; D is uncertain. The germline V and J ends were trimmed by 6 bases and 0 bases, with 8 bases remaining between them. The V gene's germline CDR1 is MNHNS and CDR2 SASEGT. The CDR3 length is 13 residues. The CDR3 nucleotides read TGTGCCAGCAGATTCGGTTTGAACACTGAAGCTTTCTTT. Encoded protein: CASRFGLNTEAFF.